A single sample is the source of the 25 T cell receptor beta chains below, sequenced in a study of T-cell memory formation after mild COVID-19. A single record per CDR3 protein comes from TCRdb applying MiXCR to the 5' RACE reads. This table holds hundreds of thousands of distinct CDR3 sequences, around 15% found once. Specimen: PBMCs or a T cell subset sorted from them (not recorded which). The receptors stem from a man younger than 35 who had mild COVID-19 (a few samples of this study predate the infection). Cell type and time point are not known.

This sequence joins TRBV6-5 and TRBJ2-7; 11 bases are a match to TRBD1. The ends lost 6 bases at V and 6 bases at J; junction bases unmatched: 7. This CDR3 spans 14 amino acids. The germline V gene has CDR1 MNHEY and CDR2 SVGAGI. In DNA, the CDR3 is TGTGCCAGCAGGGCCGGGACAGGGGGTCGCGAGCAGTACGTC. This translates into CASRAGTGGREQYV.

The chain recombines TRBV5-1 with TRBJ1-2; TRBD1 is a possible D gene (6 bases). V dropped 2 bases and J dropped 8 bases, with 16 bases sitting between them. The germline V gene encodes CDR1 SGHRS and CDR2 YFSETQ. CDR3 size: 14 residues. The CDR3 DNA reads as TGCGCCAGCAGCTTACGGGGGCAGGGGAGCGGCTACACCTTC. It specifies CASSLRGQGSGYTF.

V and J are TRBV20-1 and TRBJ2-1; 12 nucleotides match TRBD2. Germline-derived CDR1 and CDR2 are DFQATT and SNEGSKA (reference sequence). The CDR3 is made up of 14 amino acids. V shed 6 bases, J shed 10 bases, and the junction held 10 bases outside the gene matches. The CDR3: CSATGTSGPREQFF. DNA for the CDR3: TGCAGTGCCACCGGGACTAGCGGGCCCCGGGAGCAGTTCTTC.

The rearrangement links TRBV28 to TRBJ1-6; D not certain. The CDR3 has 14 residues. The V and J ends lost 8 bases and 6 bases respectively, with 14 bases between them. Per the germline V gene, CDR1 is MDHEN and CDR2 is SYDVKM. CDR3: CASGRHSVNSPLHF. CDR3 sequence (DNA): TGTGCCAGCGGGAGGCACAGCGTTAATTCACCCCTCCACTTT.

The chain has TRBV14 and TRBJ2-1; D is possibly TRBD2 (6 bases). From germline, CDR1 is SGHDN and CDR2 FVKESK. V lost 0 bases to trimming and J lost 7 bases, with 13 bases between them. The CDR3 extends over 15 amino acids. The CDR3 here is CASSQDEIGTNEQFF. The CDR3 region has the DNA TGTGCCAGCAGCCAAGATGAGATAGGGACTAATGAGCAGTTCTTC.

The sample holds a few counts of this clonotype. This sequence joins TRBV7-2 and TRBJ1-4; D unclear. Trimming took off 0 bases at V and 10 bases at J, with 9 bases between the two ends. The V gene's germline CDR1 is SGHTA and CDR2 FQGNSA. The CDR3 consists of 13 residues. CDR3 region: CASSLATRGKLFF. Here the CDR3 DNA reads TGTGCCAGCAGCTTAGCGACCCGAGGAAAACTGTTTTTT. The full variable domain, rest sourced from reference TRBV7-2 and TRBJ1-4, is GAGVSQSPSNKVTEKGKDVELRCDPISGHTALYWYRQSLGQGLEFLIYFQGNSAPDKSGLPSDRFSAERTGGSVSTLTIQRTQQEDSAVYLCASSLATRGKLFFGSGTQLSVL.

This clonotype was seen more than once but under ten times. The rearrangement joins TRBV5-5 to TRBJ2-7; D call uncertain. Germline assignment: CDR1 SGHKS and CDR2 YYEKEE (reference sequence). V lost 0 bases and J 3 bases, leaving 4 bases between the germline ends. The CDR3 is made up of 12 amino acids. The CDR3 is CASSLVLYEQYF. The CDR3 DNA follows: TGTGCCAGCAGCTTGGTTCTCTACGAGCAGTACTTC. Drawing the rest from reference TRBV5-5 and TRBJ2-7, the complete variable domain is DAGVTQSPTHLIKTRGQQVTLRCSPISGHKSVSWYQQVLGQGPQFIFQYYEKEERGRGNFPDRFSARQFPNYSSELNVNALLLGDSALYLCASSLVLYEQYFGPGTRLTVT.

The gene calls are TRBV15 and TRBJ1-1; D is uncertain. Germline V gene data show CDR1 as LNHNV and CDR2 as YYDKDF (reference sequence). This CDR3 spans 15 amino acids. V dropped 1 base and J dropped 1 base, with 10 bases sitting between them. The CDR3 spells CATSRGRVRNTEAFF. CDR3 bases: TGTGCCACCAGCAGAGGCCGGGTTCGGAACACTGAAGCTTTCTTT. Complete variable domain (other parts from reference TRBV15 and TRBJ1-1): DAMVIQNPRYQVTQFGKPVTLSCSQTLNHNVMYWYQQKSSQAPKLLFHYYDKDFNNEADTPDNFQSRRPNTSFCFLDIRSPGLGDTAMYLCATSRGRVRNTEAFFGQGTRLTVV.

This clonotype has only a few counts. The rearrangement joins TRBV28 to TRBJ2-7; D might be TRBD1 (7 bases). Germline V gives CDR1 MDHEN, CDR2 SYDVKM. The V end was cut by 3 bases, the J end by 10 bases, with 22 bases between. This CDR3 contains 15 residues. The CDR3 loop is CASSFGQGGYQAQYF. DNA for the CDR3: TGTGCCAGCAGTTTCGGGCAGGGGGGCTACCAGGCCCAGTACTTC.

This chain connects TRBV6-6 to TRBJ1-3, with TRBD1 matching over 8 bases. Germline values: CDR1 MNHNY, CDR2 SVGAGI (reference sequence). The ends lost 6 bases at V and 4 bases at J; junction bases unmatched: 2. The CDR3 totals 13 residues. The CDR3 sequence: CASRGQAGNTIYF. The CDR3 DNA reads TGTGCCAGCAGGGGACAGGCCGGAAACACCATATATTTT.

The chain's CDR3 is CASRLRPTTGELFF. The CDR3 DNA reads TGTGCCAGCAGGCTCCGGCCGACCACCGGGGAGCTGTTTTTT. The chain links TRBV6-1 to TRBJ2-2; the D is unclear. Trimming left V 6 bases short and J 4 bases short, with 12 bases between. The CDR3 is 14 residues long. Germline CDR1 MNHNS, CDR2 SASEGT.

V and J are TRBV2 and TRBJ2-7; no definite D call. Germline CDR1 reads SNHLY; CDR2 reads FYNNEI. Trimming shortened V by 7 bases and J by 4 bases, and 5 bases separated the two germline ends. The CDR3 totals 10 residues. This CDR3 is CASKEYEQYF. The CDR3 DNA follows: TGTGCCAGCAAGGAGTACGAGCAGTACTTC.

V and J are TRBV5-5 and TRBJ2-7; 11 bases match TRBD2. The CDR3 totals 15 residues. Losses at the gene ends were 2 bases for V and 1 base for J; bases not matched to a gene: 2. Germline values: CDR1 SGHKS, CDR2 YYEKEE (reference sequence). DNA for the CDR3: TGTGCCAGCAGCTTAATAGCGGGGGGGTCCTACGAGCAGTACGTC. Residues: CASSLIAGGSYEQYV.

J is TRBJ1-5 and V is TRBV12-3 or TRBV12-4; TRBD1 matches at 7 bases. V dropped 5 bases and J dropped 3; count of bases not matched to a gene: 10. CDR3 length: 16 amino acids. The CDR3 nucleotides are TGTGCCAGCAGTGGCGCGGACAGGCCCCACAATCAGCCCCAGCATTTT. Amino acids: CASSGADRPHNQPQHF.

This clonotype was seen many times. The chain uses TRBV7-2 and TRBJ2-7; the D gene is possibly TRBD2 (5 bases). Germline V lookup: CDR1 SGHTA, CDR2 FQGNSA. V lost 5 bases to trimming and J lost 1 base, with 9 bases between them. There are 13 residues in the CDR3. CDR3 in DNA: TGTGCCAGCAGCCTGCCGGGGTCCTACGAGCAGTACTTC. The encoded protein is CASSLPGSYEQYF.

This clonotype was found a few times. This chain connects TRBV20-1 to TRBJ2-7, with 7 bases that match TRBD1. After removal of 6 bases from V and 3 bases from J, the junction contained 11 bases not matched to a gene. This CDR3 comprises 14 residues. The germline V gene has CDR1 DFQATT and CDR2 SNEGSKA (reference sequence). CDR3 residues: CSAPRQGTIYEQYF. In nucleotides, the CDR3 is TGCAGTGCGCCCCGACAGGGAACGATCTACGAGCAGTACTTC.

A few counts support this clonotype. The chain is built from TRBV7-3 and TRBJ2-3; D uncertain. The ends were cut back, 5 bases at V and 6 bases at J, with 12 bases in the middle. The CDR3 spans 13 residues. Germline loops: CDR1 SGHTA, CDR2 FQGTGA. The CDR3 region is CASSPPGSDTQYF. The CDR3 DNA reads as TGTGCCAGCAGCCCCCCTGGCTCCGATACGCAGTATTTT.

This clonotype was seen repeatedly, ten times or more. V is TRBV20-1 and J is TRBJ2-3; 7 bases align to TRBD2. The CDR3 is 14 residues long. Germline assignment: CDR1 DFQATT and CDR2 SNEGSKA (reference sequence). The J segment lost 6 bases and the V segment lost 3 bases, leaving 9 bases of the junction unmatched. CDR3 region: CSASGGGNLDTQYF. For the CDR3, the DNA is TGCAGTGCTAGTGGCGGGGGAAATTTGGATACGCAGTATTTT.

The V call is TRBV3-1, the J call TRBJ1-4, with D unresolved. Per the germline V gene, CDR1 is LGHDT and CDR2 is YNNKEL (reference sequence). This CDR3 is built from 15 residues. V lost 3 bases and J lost 2, with 10 bases in between. This chain's CDR3 is CASSQQSGTNEKLFF. The DNA for the CDR3 is TGTGCCAGCAGCCAGCAGTCGGGGACTAATGAAAAACTGTTTTTT.

In this sample, this clonotype turned up a few times. The chain has TRBV2 and TRBJ2-1, with 9 bases matching TRBD2. The CDR3 length is 11 residues. Per germline, CDR1 SNHLY and CDR2 FYNNEI. V shed 6 bases and J 14 bases; nucleotides not matched to a gene: 5. The DNA of the CDR3 is TGTGCCAGCAGGGTAGCGGGGGAGAAGTTCTTC. Translating gives CASRVAGEKFF.

The chain joins TRBV20-1 to TRBJ2-7; 10 positions match TRBD1. Germline V gene sequence: CDR1 DFQATT, CDR2 SNEGSKA (reference sequence). The junction had 11 bases not matched to a gene; V was cut back by 6 bases and J by 3 bases. The CDR3 consists of 15 residues. CDR3 residues: CSALNRDRGGYEQYV. The CDR3 DNA reads as TGCAGTGCACTAAACCGGGACAGGGGAGGCTACGAGCAGTACGTC.

The genes are TRBV20-1 and TRBJ1-2; D might be TRBD1 (6 bases). This CDR3 has 13 amino acids. The V gene lost 3 bases and the J gene lost 5 bases, with 13 bases spanning the gap. CDR1 DFQATT and CDR2 SNEGSKA come from the germline V gene (reference sequence). The CDR3: CSASEQGYYGYTF. The CDR3 DNA sequence: TGCAGTGCTAGTGAACAGGGTTATTATGGCTACACCTTC.

V and J are TRBV7-2 and TRBJ1-1; D unresolved. V was pared by 3 bases and J by 4 bases, with 15 bases between. Per the germline V gene, CDR1 is SGHTA and CDR2 is FQGNSA. The CDR3 contains 15 residues. In DNA form, the CDR3 reads TGTGCCAGCAGCTTTTCAGCTGGCATCGGCACTGAAGCTTTCTTT. It is translated as CASSFSAGIGTEAFF.

The CDR3: CASSYGGTANSPLHF. Here the CDR3 DNA reads TGTGCCAGCAGTTACGGGGGGACGGCGAATTCACCCCTCCACTTT. The chain uses TRBV6-6 and TRBJ1-6, with a weak D call TRBD1 (5 bases). The V and J ends lost 2 bases and 7 bases respectively, with 12 bases between them. The CDR3 consists of 15 residues. CDR1 is MNHNY, CDR2 SVGAGI, per germline (reference sequence).

This clonotype was seen more than once but under ten times. The gene calls are TRBV6-5 and TRBJ2-3, with TRBD2 as a possible D gene (6 bases). CDR1 is MNHEY and CDR2 is SVGAGI in the germline V gene. The CDR3 is 14 amino acids. V gave up 0 bases and J gave up 3 bases, with 7 bases separating them. As DNA, the CDR3 is TGTGCCAGCAGTTACTCACGGGAGACAGATACGCAGTATTTT. It encodes CASSYSRETDTQYF.